Below, 19 T cell receptor beta chains from the same sample are listed, as sequenced in a study of blood T cell repertoires in COVID-19. Assay used: immunoSEQ multiplex PCR; TCRdb lists only in-frame clones, some missing. The sample contains 310,000 or so clones, 90% to 95% of which appear only once. The sequencing input was peripheral blood. All receptors come from a woman in her 30s with COVID-19, enrolled during active disease.

The chain joins TRBV19 to TRBJ2-7; possible D gene TRBD2, 5 bases. CDR3 length: 15 residues. V lost 0 bases and J 6 bases, leaving 15 bases between the germline ends. Germline V lookup: CDR1 LNHDA, CDR2 SQIVND (reference sequence). CDR3 amino acids: CASSIEHRGSSEQYF. Here the CDR3 DNA reads TGTGCCAGTAGTATAGAGCACCGGGGTAGTAGCGAGCAGTACTTC.

V is TRBV10-3 and J is TRBJ1-1, with a tentative D call TRBD1 (6 bases). Per the germline V gene, CDR1 is ENHRY and CDR2 is SYGVKD. With 1 base removed from V and 5 bases from J, the gap between germline ends came to 14 bases. There are 15 residues in the CDR3. CDR3: CAISEWDKGKTEAFF. The CDR3 DNA reads as TGTGCCATCAGTGAGTGGGACAAGGGCAAGACTGAAGCTTTCTTT.

CDR3 sequence reads: CASSYQGARSYGYTF. The CDR3, as DNA: TGTGCCAGCAGTTACCAGGGGGCGCGAAGCTATGGCTACACCTTC. V and J are TRBV6-2 or TRBV6-3 and TRBJ1-2; TRBD1 agrees at 8 bases. The CDR3 runs to 15 residues. The J segment lost 4 bases and the V segment lost 2 bases, leaving 6 bases of the junction unmatched. In germline, CDR1 is MNHEY, CDR2 SVGEGT.

This chain links TRBV27 with TRBJ1-1; a possible D gene is TRBD1 (6 bases). V lost 5 bases, J lost 1 base, and 14 bases lay in between. Per the germline V gene, CDR1 is MNHEY and CDR2 is SMNVEV (reference sequence). The CDR3 has 15 residues. This chain's CDR3 is CASSPIQGKNTEAFF. For the CDR3, the DNA is TGTGCCAGCAGTCCAATACAGGGAAAGAACACTGAAGCTTTCTTT.

The chain couples TRBV5-1 to TRBJ2-2; tentative D call: TRBD2 (6 bases). This CDR3 contains 16 residues. The V and J ends lost 0 bases and 0 bases respectively, with 9 bases between them. Germline CDR1 reads SGHRS; CDR2 reads YFSETQ. The CDR3 sequence: CASSLEPGANTGELFF. CDR3 nucleotides: TGCGCCAGCAGCTTGGAGCCGGGGGCGAACACCGGGGAGCTGTTTTTT.

The rearrangement links TRBV6-5 to TRBJ1-5; 7 bases align to TRBD1. Germline V gives CDR1 MNHEY, CDR2 SVGAGI. V was clipped by 10 bases and J by 0 bases; unmatched bases: 6. This CDR3 contains 14 residues. CDR3 coding DNA: TGTGCCACGGGGACAGTCTATAGCAATCAGCCCCAGCATTTT. This translates into CATGTVYSNQPQHF.

This rearrangement joins TRBV30 to TRBJ2-5; 10 bases fit TRBD2. The CDR3 totals 15 residues. Trimming cost V 4 bases and J 4 bases; bases outside gene matches: 9. CDR1 is GTSNPN and CDR2 is SVGIG in the germline V gene (reference sequence). In DNA form, the CDR3 reads TGTGCCTGGACGTCAGCGGGAGGGCGTATAGAGACCCAGTACTTC. Encoded protein: CAWTSAGGRIETQYF.

The chain recombines TRBV11-2 with TRBJ1-2; D is possibly TRBD1 (6 bases). CDR3 length: 14 amino acids. Trimming cost V 5 bases and J 4 bases, with 14 bases left between them. Per germline, CDR1 SGHAT and CDR2 FQNNGV. The CDR3 spells CASSPDRGGYGYTF. CDR3 nucleotides: TGTGCCAGCAGCCCCGACAGAGGGGGCTATGGCTACACCTTC.

With respect to this clone: At one end the junction does not follow the germline gene, possibly because of a read error. The chain joins TRBV4-1 to TRBJ1-3; 10 positions match TRBD1. The CDR3 consists of 18 residues. CDR1 is MGHRA, CDR2 YSYEKL, per germline. CDR3 sequence reads: CASSQGATTGGSENTIYF. The CDR3 coding sequence is TGCGCCAGCAGCCAGGGGGCTACGACAGGGGGCTCTGAAAACACCATATATTTT.

This clone came up once. The chain links TRBV18 to TRBJ2-1, with a weak D call TRBD1 (6 bases). The V end was cut by 3 bases, the J end by 3 bases, with 15 bases between. The germline CDR1 and CDR2 sequences are KGHSH and LQKENI. The CDR3 has 16 residues. The CDR3 DNA reads as TGTGCCAGCTCACCTTTCGACAGGCTCTACTACAATGAGCAGTTCTTC. Translating gives CASSPFDRLYYNEQFF.

The gene calls are TRBV6-5 and TRBJ1-1, with a weak D call TRBD1 (5 bases). Germline CDR1 MNHEY, CDR2 SVGAGI. There are 15 residues in the CDR3. The V end lost 5 bases, the J end lost 4 bases, and 17 bases lay between the germline ends. CDR3 residues: CASSRGSWALTEAFF. CDR3 nucleotides: TGTGCCAGCAGTCGGGGGTCGTGGGCTCTCACTGAAGCTTTCTTT.

This chain joins TRBV10-3 and TRBJ1-5; 7 nucleotides match TRBD1. The germline V gene has CDR1 ENHRY and CDR2 SYGVKD. With 0 bases clipped from V and 0 bases from J, the junction kept 8 bases outside the gene matches. The CDR3 runs 18 residues. The CDR3 bases are TGTGCCATCAGTGAGTCAAGAATGGGGACAGTTAGCAATCAGCCCCAGCATTTT. This encodes CAISESRMGTVSNQPQHF.

The CDR3 here is CASSISRAGVAFF. For the CDR3, the DNA is TGTGCCAGTAGTATTAGCCGCGCCGGGGTGGCTTTCTTT. This rearrangement joins TRBV19 to TRBJ1-1; the D is unclear. Trimming took off 3 bases at V and 11 bases at J, with 16 bases between the two ends. Germline V gene lookup returns CDR1 LNHDA and CDR2 SQIVND (reference sequence). CDR3 length: 13 residues.

The CDR3 bases are TGTGCCAGCAGTGATAGGGGTTACAATCAGCCCCAGCATTTT. This gives the protein CASSDRGYNQPQHF. The genes are TRBV6-1 and TRBJ1-5, with a weak D call TRBD1 (5 bases). Germline values: CDR1 MNHNS, CDR2 SASEGT. CDR3 size: 14 residues. V lost 3 bases to trimming and J lost 3 bases, with 9 bases between them.

V is TRBV3-1 (or the pseudogene TRBV3-2) and J is TRBJ2-1, with TRBD2 identical over 7 bases. The V and J ends lost 1 base and 12 bases, in that order; junction bases with no gene match: 9. Germline CDR1 LGHDT, CDR2 YNNKEL (reference sequence). The CDR3 covers 14 residues. The CDR3 protein is CASSQGMTGGPQFF. The CDR3 DNA reads as TGTGCCAGCAGCCAAGGGATGACGGGAGGACCGCAGTTCTTC.

The genes are TRBV3-1 (or the pseudogene TRBV3-2) and TRBJ1-1; no firm D call. Trimming took off 0 bases at V and 7 bases at J, with 3 bases between the two ends. CDR3 length: 11 amino acids. Germline V gene lookup returns CDR1 LGHDT and CDR2 YNNKEL (reference sequence). The CDR3 loop is CASSQDREAFF. The CDR3 bases are TGTGCCAGCAGCCAAGACCGTGAAGCTTTCTTT.

The V call is TRBV29-1, the J call TRBJ1-1, with 7 bases fitting TRBD1. Germline loops: CDR1 SQVTM, CDR2 ANQGSEA. Trimming cost V 4 bases and J 4 bases; bases outside gene matches: 6. The CDR3 is 13 residues long. CDR3 sequence reads: CSVATGDGTEAFF. CDR3 DNA: TGCAGCGTTGCCACAGGGGACGGCACTGAAGCTTTCTTT.

This chain joins TRBV30 and TRBJ2-7, with 9 bases that match TRBD1. The V segment lost 7 bases and the J segment 0 bases; nucleotides outside the gene matches: 4. CDR3 length: 13 amino acids. Germline V lookup: CDR1 GTSNPN, CDR2 SVGIG (reference sequence). CDR3 coding DNA: TGTGCCTCCTCGGGACAGGGCTCCTACGAGCAGTACTTC. Its translation is CASSGQGSYEQYF.

J is TRBJ1-6 and V is TRBV30; 10 nucleotides line up with TRBD1. The germline V gene encodes CDR1 GTSNPN and CDR2 SVGIG (reference sequence). The CDR3 runs 12 residues. J gave up 8 bases and V 8 bases, and 3 bases lay outside the gene matches. The CDR3 DNA is TGTGCCGAGACAGGGGGCGATTCACCCCTCCACTTT. This gives the protein CAETGGDSPLHF.